The clone carrying this T cell receptor (beta chain) occurred a few times. What it binds is not known. V shed 7 bases and J shed 0 bases, with 16 bases lying between them. The CDR3 is 16 residues long. Germline values: CDR1 MDHEN, CDR2 SYDVKM. The data derive from a study of cytomegalovirus exposure and HLA in healthy donors. Study results and caveats: V segments that were indistinguishable, TRBV6-2 and TRBV6-3 among them, were omitted from analysis. For most subjects, TCR beta sequences were reported to predict HLA-A and HLA-B alleles with accuracy. Rare sequences made up most TCRs, while some public TCRs were found in many donors. TCR beta V- and J-gene trimming was later associated with a missense DCLRE1C variant.

The PCR employed 60 Vbeta primers together with 13 Jbeta primers. Sequenced by immunoSEQ multiplex PCR; TCRdb stores in-frame clones only, minus some. Of around 80,000 clones listed, 78% are singletons. The chain employs TRBV28 and TRBJ1-3; TRBD1 might be the D (6 bases). Sequencing used PBMCs. The clonotype was recovered from a man in his forties in good health and CMV-seronegative. CDR3 nucleotide sequence: TGTGCCAGCACCGAAACACAGGGTCGCTCTGGAAACACCATATATTTT. Residues: CASTETQGRSGNTIYF.